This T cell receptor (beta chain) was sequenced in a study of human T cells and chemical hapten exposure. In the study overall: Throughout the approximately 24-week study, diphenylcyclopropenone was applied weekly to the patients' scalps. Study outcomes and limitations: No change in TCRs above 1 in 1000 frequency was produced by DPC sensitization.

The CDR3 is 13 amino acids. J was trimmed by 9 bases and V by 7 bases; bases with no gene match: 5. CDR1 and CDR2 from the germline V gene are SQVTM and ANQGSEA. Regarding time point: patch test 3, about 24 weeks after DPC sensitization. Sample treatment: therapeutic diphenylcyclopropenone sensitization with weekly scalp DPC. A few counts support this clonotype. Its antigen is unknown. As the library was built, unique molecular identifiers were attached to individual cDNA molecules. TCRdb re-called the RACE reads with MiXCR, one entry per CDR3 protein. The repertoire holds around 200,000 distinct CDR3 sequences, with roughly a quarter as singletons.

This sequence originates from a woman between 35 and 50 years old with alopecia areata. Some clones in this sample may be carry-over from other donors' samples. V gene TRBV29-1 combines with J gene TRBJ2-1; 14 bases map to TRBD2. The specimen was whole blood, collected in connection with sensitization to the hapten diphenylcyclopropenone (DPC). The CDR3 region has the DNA TGCAGCGGAACGGGACTAGCGGGAGTTGAGCAGTTCTTC. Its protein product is CSGTGLAGVEQFF.